This section outlines one T cell receptor beta chain sequence together with its context. Per the authors' pipeline: By means of reference gene primer amplification, nucleated cell counts were estimated. TCRdb's table, derived via immunoSEQ multiplex PCR, lists solely in-frame clones and lacks some. V and J calls plus clone size are reproduced from that table; the DNA served to infer D and trimming. Here the sample spans 200,000 to 300,000 clones, approximately 82% being singletons. This specimen belongs to a study of blood T cell repertoires in COVID-19. Study information: Sites in the United States, Italy and Spain provided acute and convalescent COVID-19 samples. The cDNA or gDNA used as material had been derived from T cells, B-cell-depleted T cells, or PBMCs.

This receptor was identified in a woman at least 80 years old with acute or convalescent COVID-19. The sequencing sample was made of peripheral blood.

CDR3 nucleotide sequence: TGTGCCAGCAGTTACGGTGGGGCATCTTACGAGCAGTACTTC. This gives the protein CASSYGGASYEQYF. The chain has TRBV6-5 and TRBJ2-7; a weak D match, TRBD1 (5 bases). Trimming pared 2 bases from V and 4 bases from J, leaving 12 bases between. The CDR3 consists of 14 residues. Germline-derived CDR1 and CDR2 are MNHEY and SVGAGI.